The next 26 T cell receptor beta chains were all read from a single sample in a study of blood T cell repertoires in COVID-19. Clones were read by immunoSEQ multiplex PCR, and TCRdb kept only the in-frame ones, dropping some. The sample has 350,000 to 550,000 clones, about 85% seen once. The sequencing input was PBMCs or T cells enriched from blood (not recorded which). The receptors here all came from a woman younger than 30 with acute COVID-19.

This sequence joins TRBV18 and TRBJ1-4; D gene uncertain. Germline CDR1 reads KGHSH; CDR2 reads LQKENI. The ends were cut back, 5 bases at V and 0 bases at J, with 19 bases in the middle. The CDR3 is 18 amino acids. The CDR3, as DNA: TGTGCCAGCTCAATCAATCGGGTAGCGACAACAACTAATGAAAAACTGTTTTTT. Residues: CASSINRVATTTNEKLFF.

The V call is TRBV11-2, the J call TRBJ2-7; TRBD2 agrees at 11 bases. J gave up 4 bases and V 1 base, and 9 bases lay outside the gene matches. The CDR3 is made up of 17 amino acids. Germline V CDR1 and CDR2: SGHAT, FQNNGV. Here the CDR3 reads CASSLGPRLAGRYEQYF. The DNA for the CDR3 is TGTGCCAGCAGCTTAGGGCCTCGACTAGCGGGAAGGTACGAGCAGTACTTC.

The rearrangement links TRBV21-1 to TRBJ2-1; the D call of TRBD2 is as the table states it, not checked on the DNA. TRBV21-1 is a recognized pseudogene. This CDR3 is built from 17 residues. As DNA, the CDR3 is TGTGCCAGCAGCGGACGAGGGACTAGCATTCCATCCGATGAGCAGTTCTTC. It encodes CASSGRGTSIPSDEQFF.

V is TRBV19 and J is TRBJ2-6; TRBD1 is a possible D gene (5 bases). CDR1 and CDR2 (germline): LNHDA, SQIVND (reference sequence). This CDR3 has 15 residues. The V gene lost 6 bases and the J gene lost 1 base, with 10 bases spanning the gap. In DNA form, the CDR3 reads TGTGCCAGTAGCATATACAGGTCTGGGGCCAACGTCCTGACTTTC. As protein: CASSIYRSGANVLTF.

The CDR3 region is CASSGGSSSYEQYF. In DNA form, the CDR3 reads TGTGCCAGCAGTGGAGGATCGAGCTCCTACGAGCAGTACTTC. The J gene is TRBJ2-7, the V gene TRBV6-1; D call uncertain. The germline gives CDR1 MNHNS, CDR2 SASEGT. The CDR3 consists of 14 residues. The ends were cut back, 4 bases at V and 0 bases at J, with 10 bases in the middle.

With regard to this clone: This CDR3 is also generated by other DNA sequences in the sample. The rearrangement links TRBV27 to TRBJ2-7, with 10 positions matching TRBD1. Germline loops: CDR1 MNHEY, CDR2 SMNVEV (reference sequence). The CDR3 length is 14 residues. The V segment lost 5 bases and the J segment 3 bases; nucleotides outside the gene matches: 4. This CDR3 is CASSRQGALYEQYF. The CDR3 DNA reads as TGTGCCAGCAGTCGACAGGGGGCGCTCTACGAGCAGTACTTC.

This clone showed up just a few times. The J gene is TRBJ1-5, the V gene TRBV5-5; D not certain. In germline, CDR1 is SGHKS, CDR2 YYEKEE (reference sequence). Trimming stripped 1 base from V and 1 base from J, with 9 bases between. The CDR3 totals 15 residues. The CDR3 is CASSLPGESNQPQHF. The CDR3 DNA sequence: TGTGCCAGCAGCTTGCCCGGGGAGAGCAATCAGCCCCAGCATTTT.

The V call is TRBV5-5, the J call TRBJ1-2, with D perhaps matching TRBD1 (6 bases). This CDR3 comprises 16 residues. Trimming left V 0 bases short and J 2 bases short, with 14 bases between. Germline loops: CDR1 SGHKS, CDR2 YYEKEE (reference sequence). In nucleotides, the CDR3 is TGTGCCAGCAGCTTGGCGACAGGACCTTCGAACTATGGCTACACCTTC. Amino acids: CASSLATGPSNYGYTF.

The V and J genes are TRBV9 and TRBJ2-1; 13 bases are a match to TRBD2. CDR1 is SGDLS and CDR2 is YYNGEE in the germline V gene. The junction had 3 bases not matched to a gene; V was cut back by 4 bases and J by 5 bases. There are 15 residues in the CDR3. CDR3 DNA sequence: TGTGCCAGCAGCACTAGCGGGAGGGCCGACAATGAGCAGTTCTTC. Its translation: CASSTSGRADNEQFF. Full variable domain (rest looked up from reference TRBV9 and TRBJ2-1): DSGVTQTPKHLITATGQRVTLRCSPRSGDLSVYWYQQSLDQGLQFLIQYYNGEERAKGNILERFSAQQFPDLHSELNLSSLELGDSALYFCASSTSGRADNEQFFGPGTRLTVL.

The CDR3 DNA sequence: TGTGCCAGCAGTTCGGCGGGGGAGGGCACAGATACGCAGTATTTT. Protein product: CASSSAGEGTDTQYF. The chain combines TRBV6-5 with TRBJ2-3, with TRBD2 matching 7 bases. CDR1 MNHEY and CDR2 SVGAGI come from the germline V gene. The CDR3 extends over 15 amino acids. The V segment lost 4 bases and the J segment 1 base; nucleotides outside the gene matches: 5.

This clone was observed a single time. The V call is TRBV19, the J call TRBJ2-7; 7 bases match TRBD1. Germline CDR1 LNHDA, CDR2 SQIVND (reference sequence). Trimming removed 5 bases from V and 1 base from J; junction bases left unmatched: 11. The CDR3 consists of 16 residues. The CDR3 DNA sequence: TGTGCCAGTAGTCCAACCCGGGACAGACTGTCCTACGAGCAGTACTTC. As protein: CASSPTRDRLSYEQYF.

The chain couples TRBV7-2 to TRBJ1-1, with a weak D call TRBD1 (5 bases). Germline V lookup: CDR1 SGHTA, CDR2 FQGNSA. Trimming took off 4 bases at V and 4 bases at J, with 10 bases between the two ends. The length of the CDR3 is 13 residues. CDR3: CASSSGKATEAFF. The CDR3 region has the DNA TGTGCCAGCAGCTCAGGGAAGGCCACTGAAGCTTTCTTT.

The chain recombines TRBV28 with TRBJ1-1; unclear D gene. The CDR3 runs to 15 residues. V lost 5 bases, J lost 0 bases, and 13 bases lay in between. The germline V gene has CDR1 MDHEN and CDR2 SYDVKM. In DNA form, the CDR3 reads TGTGCCAGCAGTACAATTCCCCCCATGAACACTGAAGCTTTCTTT. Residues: CASSTIPPMNTEAFF.

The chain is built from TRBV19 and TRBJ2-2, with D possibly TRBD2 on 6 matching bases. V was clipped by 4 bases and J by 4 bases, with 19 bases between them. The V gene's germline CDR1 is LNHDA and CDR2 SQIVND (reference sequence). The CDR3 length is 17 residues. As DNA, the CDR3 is TGTGCCAGTAGTACCTCTGGGGGGAGGAGGAGCACCGGGGAGCTGTTTTTT. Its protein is CASSTSGGRRSTGELFF.

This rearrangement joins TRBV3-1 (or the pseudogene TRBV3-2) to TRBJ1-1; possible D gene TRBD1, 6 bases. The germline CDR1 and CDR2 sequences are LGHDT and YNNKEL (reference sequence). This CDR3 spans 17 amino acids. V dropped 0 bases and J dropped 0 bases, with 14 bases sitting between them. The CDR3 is CASSQDAYQGLNTEAFF. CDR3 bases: TGTGCCAGCAGCCAAGATGCTTATCAGGGGCTGAACACTGAAGCTTTCTTT.

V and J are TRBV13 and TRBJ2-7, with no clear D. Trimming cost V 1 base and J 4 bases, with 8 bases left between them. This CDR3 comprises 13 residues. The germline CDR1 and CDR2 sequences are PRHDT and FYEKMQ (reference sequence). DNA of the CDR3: TGTGCCAGCAGCTTAGATGCCGGGTACGAGCAGTACTTC. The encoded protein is CASSLDAGYEQYF.

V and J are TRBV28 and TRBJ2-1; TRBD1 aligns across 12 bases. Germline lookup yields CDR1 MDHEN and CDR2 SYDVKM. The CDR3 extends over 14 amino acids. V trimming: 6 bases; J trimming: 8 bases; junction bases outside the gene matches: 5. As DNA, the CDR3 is TGTGCCAGCAGCACGGGACAGGGGGCCTATGAGCAGTTCTTC. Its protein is CASSTGQGAYEQFF.

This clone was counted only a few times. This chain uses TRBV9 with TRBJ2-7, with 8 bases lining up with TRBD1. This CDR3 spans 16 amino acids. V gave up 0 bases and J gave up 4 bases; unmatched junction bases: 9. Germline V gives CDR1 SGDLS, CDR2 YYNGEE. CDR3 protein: CASSVDAGQGSYEQYF. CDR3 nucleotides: TGTGCCAGCAGCGTAGATGCAGGACAGGGTTCGTACGAGCAGTACTTC.

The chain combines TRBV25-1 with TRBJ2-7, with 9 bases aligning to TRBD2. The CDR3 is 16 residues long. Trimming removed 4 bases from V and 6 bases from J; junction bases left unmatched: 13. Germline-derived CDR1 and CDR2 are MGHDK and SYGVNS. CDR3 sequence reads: CASSGNSGRSSGEQYF. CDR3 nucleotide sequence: TGTGCCAGCAGTGGAAATAGCGGGAGATCGAGCGGCGAGCAGTACTTC.

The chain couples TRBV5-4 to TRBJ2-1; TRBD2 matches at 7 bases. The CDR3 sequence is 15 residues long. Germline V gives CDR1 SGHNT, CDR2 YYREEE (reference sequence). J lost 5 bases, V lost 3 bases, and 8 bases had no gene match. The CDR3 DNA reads TGTGCCAGCAGCTCTGGACTAGTCCCCCACAATGAGCAGTTCTTC. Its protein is CASSSGLVPHNEQFF.

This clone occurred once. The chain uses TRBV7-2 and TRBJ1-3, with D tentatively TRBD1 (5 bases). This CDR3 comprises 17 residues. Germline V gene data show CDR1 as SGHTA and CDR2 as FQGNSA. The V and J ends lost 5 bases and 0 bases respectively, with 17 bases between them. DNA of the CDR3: TGTGCCAGCAGCACAAAAACGGACACTTACTCTGGAAACACCATATATTTT. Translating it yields CASSTKTDTYSGNTIYF.

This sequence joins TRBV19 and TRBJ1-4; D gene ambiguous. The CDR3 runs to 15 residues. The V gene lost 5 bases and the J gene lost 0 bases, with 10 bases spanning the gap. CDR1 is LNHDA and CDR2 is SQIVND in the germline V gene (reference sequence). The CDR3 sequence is CASSLDITTNEKLFF. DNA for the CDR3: TGTGCCAGTAGTCTTGACATTACAACTAATGAAAAACTGTTTTTT.

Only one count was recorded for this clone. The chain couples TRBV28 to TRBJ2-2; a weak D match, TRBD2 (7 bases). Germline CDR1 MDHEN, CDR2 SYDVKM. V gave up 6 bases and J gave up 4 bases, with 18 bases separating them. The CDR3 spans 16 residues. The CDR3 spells CASSYGGRTGTGELFF. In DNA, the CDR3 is TGTGCCAGCAGCTACGGGGGGCGAACGGGCACCGGGGAGCTGTTTTTT.

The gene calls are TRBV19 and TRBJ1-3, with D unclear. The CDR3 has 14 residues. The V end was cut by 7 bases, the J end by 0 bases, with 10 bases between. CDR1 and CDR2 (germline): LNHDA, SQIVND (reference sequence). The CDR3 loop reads CASTPGPSGNTIYF. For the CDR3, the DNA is TGTGCCAGTACCCCAGGTCCCTCTGGAAACACCATATATTTT.

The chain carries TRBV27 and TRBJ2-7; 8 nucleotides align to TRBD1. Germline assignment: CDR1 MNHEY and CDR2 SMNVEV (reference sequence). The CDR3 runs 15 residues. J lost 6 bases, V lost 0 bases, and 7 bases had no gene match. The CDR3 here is CASSLSIQGVSEQYF. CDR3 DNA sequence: TGTGCCAGCAGTTTATCCATACAGGGGGTTAGCGAGCAGTACTTC.

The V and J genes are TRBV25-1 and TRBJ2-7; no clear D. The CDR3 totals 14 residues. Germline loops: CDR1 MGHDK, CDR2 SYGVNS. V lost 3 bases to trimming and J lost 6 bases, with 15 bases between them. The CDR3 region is CASSDYITASEQYF. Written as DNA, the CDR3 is TGTGCCAGCAGTGATTACATTACCGCCTCCGAGCAGTACTTC.